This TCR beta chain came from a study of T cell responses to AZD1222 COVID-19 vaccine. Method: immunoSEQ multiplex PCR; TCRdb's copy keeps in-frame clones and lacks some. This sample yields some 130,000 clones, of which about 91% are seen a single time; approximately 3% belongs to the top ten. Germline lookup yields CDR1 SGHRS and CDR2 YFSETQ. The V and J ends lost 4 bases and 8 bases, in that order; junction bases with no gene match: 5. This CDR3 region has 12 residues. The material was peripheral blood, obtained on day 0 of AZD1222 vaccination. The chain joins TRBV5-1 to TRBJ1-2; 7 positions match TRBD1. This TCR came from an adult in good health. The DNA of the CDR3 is TGCGCCAGCAGCCGGGACAGATGGGGCTACACCTTC. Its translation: CASSRDRWGYTF.